The TCR beta chain under discussion was sequenced for a study of cytomegalovirus exposure and HLA in healthy donors. Study-wide points: Despite most TCR sequences being rare, some public TCRs occurred in many donors. With high specificity and sensitivity, the classifier reportedly diagnosed cytomegalovirus status.

The V gene end was trimmed by 4 bases and the J gene end by 2 bases; junction bases not matched to a gene: 5. Germline loops: CDR1 SGHTS, CDR2 YDEGEE. This CDR3 spans 15 amino acids. In the PCR, 60 Vbeta and 13 Jbeta primers were used. The repertoire was sequenced with immunoSEQ multiplex PCR; TCRdb's copy has only in-frame clones and lacks some. The top ten hold over 4% of the sample, which has under 200,000 clones, more than 70% seen once. Donors were nominally healthy when sampled, though unrecorded immune exposures were likely. Details on this clone: Its antigen remains unknown.

This chain joins TRBV5-8 and TRBJ2-2; 7 positions match TRBD1. Sample: PBMCs. The origin of this receptor is a male donor in good health and CMV-seronegative. CDR3 in amino acids: CASSRGQINTGELFF. The CDR3 DNA sequence: TGTGCCAGCAGCCGGGGACAGATTAACACCGGGGAGCTGTTTTTT.